Below, one TCR beta chain is given with its context. The antigen is undetermined. In terms of origin and age, donors were healthy Caucasian individuals from Russia aged 6 to 90. The source of the sample is a study of blood T cells in healthy people across ages. General study points: With naive T cell percentage, TCR beta diversity showed a strong correlation. Any changes in expanded clonotypes were possibly confounded, as donor CMV status remained unknown. Versus aged donors, long-lived donors had higher diversity and more naive CD4+ cells.

Germline V gene lookup returns CDR1 SGDLS and CDR2 YYNGEE. This CDR3 spans 14 amino acids. The germline V and J ends were trimmed by 4 bases and 2 bases, with 13 bases remaining between them. Primed by a sample-barcoded 5' primer and a J-beta primer mix, a second PCR proceeded for roughly 6 to 12 cycles. TCRdb itself ran the 5' RACE reads through MiXCR, one entry per CDR3 protein. The table has 700,000 to 850,000 distinct CDR3 sequences, about 36% seen once. J is TRBJ2-7 and V is TRBV9; tentative D call: TRBD2 (5 bases). The sequence derives from a man younger than 35 in good health. Sample: blood. The CDR3 sequence: CASSPAGVTYEQYF. The CDR3 DNA is TGTGCCAGCAGCCCGGCCGGGGTTACCTACGAGCAGTACTTC.